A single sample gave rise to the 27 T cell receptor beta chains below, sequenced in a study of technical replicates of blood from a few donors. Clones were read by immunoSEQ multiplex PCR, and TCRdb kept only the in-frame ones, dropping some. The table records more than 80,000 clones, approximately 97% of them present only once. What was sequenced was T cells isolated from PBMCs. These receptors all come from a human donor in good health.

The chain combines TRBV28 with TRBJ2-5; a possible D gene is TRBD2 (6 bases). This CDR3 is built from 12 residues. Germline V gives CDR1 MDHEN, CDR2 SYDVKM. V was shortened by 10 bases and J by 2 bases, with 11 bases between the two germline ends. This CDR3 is CATGGPQETQYF. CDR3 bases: TGTGCCACCGGGGGACCACAAGAGACCCAGTACTTC.

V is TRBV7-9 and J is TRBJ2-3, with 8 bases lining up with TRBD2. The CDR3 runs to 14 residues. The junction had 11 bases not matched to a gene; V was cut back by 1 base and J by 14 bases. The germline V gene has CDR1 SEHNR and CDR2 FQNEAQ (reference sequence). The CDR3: CASSLVGETSARYF. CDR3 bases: TGTGCCAGCAGCTTAGTCGGAGAGACTAGCGCCAGGTATTTT.

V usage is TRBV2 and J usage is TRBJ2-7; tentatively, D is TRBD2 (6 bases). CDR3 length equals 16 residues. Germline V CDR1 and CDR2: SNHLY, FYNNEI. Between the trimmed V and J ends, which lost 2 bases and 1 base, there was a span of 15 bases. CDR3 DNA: TGTGCCAGCAGTGAACCCCCAAGCGGGCGTTCCTACGAGCAGTACTTC. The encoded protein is CASSEPPSGRSYEQYF.

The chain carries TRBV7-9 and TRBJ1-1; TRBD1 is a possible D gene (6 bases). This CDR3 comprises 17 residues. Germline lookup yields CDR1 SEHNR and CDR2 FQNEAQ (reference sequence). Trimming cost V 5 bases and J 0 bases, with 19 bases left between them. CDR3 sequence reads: CASSRDNTFSMNTEAFF. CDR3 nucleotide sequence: TGTGCCAGCAGCCGGGACAACACCTTTAGTATGAACACTGAAGCTTTCTTT.

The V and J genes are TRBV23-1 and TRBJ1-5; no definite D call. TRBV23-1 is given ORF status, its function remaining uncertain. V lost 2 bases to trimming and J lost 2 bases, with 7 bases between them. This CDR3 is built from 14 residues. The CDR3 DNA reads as TGCGCCAGCAGTCAACGGCAGGGCAATCAGCCCCAGCATTTT. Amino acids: CASSQRQGNQPQHF.

CDR3 in DNA: TGCGCCAGCAGCACCACTAGCTCTGGGGAGGAGCTGTTTTTT. This encodes CASSTTSSGEELFF. The gene calls are TRBV5-1 and TRBJ2-2; D might be TRBD2 (6 bases). The CDR3 is made up of 14 amino acids. V lost 4 bases and J lost 10, with 17 bases in between. The V gene's germline CDR1 is SGHRS and CDR2 YFSETQ.

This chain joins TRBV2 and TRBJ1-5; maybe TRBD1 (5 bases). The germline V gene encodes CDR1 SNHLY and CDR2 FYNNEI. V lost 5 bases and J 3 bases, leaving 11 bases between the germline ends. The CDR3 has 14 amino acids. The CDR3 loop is CASSTRGPNQPQHF. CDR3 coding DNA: TGTGCCAGCAGTACGCGGGGCCCCAATCAGCCCCAGCATTTT.

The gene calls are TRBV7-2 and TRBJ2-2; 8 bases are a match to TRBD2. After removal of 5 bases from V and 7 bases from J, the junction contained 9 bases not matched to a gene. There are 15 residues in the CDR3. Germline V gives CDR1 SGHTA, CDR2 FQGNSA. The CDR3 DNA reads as TGTGCCAGCAGCCGGACTAGCTTTGGAATCGGGGAGCTGTTTTTT. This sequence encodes CASSRTSFGIGELFF.

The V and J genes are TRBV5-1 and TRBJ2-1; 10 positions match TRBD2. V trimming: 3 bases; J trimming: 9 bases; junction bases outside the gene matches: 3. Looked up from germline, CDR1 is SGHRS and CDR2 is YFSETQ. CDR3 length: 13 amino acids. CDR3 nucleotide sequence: TGCGCCAGCAGCTCCGTAGCGGGAGGTGAGCAGTTCTTC. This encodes CASSSVAGGEQFF.

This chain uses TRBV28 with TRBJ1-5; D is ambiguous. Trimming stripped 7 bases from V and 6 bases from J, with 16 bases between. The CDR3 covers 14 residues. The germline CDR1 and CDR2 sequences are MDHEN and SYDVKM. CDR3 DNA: TGTGCCAGCAAGGCAGTTGGCCCGGGTCAGCCCCAGCATTTT. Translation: CASKAVGPGQPQHF.

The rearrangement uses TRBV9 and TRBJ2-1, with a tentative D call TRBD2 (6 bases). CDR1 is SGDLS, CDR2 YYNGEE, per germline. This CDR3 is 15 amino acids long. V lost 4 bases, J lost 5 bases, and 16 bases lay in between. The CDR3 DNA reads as TGTGCCAGCAGCAGTAGCGGACTAACGGACAATGAGCAGTTCTTC. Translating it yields CASSSSGLTDNEQFF. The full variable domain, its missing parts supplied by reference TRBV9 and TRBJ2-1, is DSGVTQTPKHLITATGQRVTLRCSPRSGDLSVYWYQQSLDQGLQFLIQYYNGEERAKGNILERFSAQQFPDLHSELNLSSLELGDSALYFCASSSSGLTDNEQFFGPGTRLTVL.

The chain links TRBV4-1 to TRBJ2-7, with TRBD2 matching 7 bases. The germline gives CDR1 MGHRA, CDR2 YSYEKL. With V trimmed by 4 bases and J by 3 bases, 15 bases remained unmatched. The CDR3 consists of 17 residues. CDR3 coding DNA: TGCGCCAGCAGCCTTATCGTAAGCGGGAACAAATTCTACGAGCAGTACTTC. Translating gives CASSLIVSGNKFYEQYF.

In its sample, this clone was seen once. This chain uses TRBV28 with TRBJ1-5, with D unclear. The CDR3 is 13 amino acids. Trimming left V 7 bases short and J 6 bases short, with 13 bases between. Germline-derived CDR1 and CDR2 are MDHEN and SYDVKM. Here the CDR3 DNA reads TGTGCCAGCATCCCCCTAGCGGGTCAGCCCCAGCATTTT. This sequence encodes CASIPLAGQPQHF.

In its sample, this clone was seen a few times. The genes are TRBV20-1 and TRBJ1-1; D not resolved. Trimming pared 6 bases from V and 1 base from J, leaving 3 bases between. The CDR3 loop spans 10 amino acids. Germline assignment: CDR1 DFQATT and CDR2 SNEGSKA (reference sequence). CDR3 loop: CSAKNTEAFF. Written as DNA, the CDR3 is TGCAGTGCCAAGAACACTGAAGCTTTCTTT.

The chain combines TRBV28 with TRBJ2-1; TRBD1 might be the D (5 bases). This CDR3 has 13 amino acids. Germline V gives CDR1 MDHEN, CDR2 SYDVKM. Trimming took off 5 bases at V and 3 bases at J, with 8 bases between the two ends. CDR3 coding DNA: TGTGCCAGCAGTATGGACATCTACAATGAGCAGTTCTTC. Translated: CASSMDIYNEQFF.

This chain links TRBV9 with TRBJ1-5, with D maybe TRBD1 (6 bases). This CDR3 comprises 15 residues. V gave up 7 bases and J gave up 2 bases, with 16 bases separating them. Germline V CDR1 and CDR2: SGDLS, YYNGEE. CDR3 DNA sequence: TGTGCCAGCGGAGGAGGACAGAACGGCAATCAGCCCCAGCATTTT. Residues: CASGGGQNGNQPQHF.

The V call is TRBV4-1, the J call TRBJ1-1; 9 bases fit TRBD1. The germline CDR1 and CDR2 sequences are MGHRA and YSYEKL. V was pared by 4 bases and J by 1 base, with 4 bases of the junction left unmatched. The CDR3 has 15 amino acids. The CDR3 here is CASSPGTGRNTEAFF. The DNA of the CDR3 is TGCGCCAGCAGCCCGGGGACAGGGAGGAACACTGAAGCTTTCTTT.

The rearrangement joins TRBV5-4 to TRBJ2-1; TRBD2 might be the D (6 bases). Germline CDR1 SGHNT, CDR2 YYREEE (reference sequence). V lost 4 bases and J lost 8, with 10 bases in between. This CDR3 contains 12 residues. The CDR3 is CASSELAHEQFF. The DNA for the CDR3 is TGTGCCAGCAGCGAACTAGCTCATGAGCAGTTCTTC. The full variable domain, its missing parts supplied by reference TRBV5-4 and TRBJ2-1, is ETGVTQSPTHLIKTRGQQVTLRCSSQSGHNTVSWYQQALGQGPQFIFQYYREEENGRGNFPPRFSGLQFPNYSSELNVNALELDDSALYLCASSELAHEQFFGPGTRLTVL.

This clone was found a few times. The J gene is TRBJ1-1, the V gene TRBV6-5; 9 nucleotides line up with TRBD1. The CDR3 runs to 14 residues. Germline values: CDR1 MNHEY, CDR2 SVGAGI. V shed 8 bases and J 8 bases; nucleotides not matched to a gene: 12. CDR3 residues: CASSSGTGITEAFF. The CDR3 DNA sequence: TGTGCCAGCTCTTCCGGGACAGGGATTACCGAAGCTTTCTTT.

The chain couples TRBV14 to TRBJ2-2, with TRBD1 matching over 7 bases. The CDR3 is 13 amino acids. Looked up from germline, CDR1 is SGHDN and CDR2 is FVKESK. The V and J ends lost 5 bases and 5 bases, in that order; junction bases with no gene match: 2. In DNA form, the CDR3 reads TGTGCCAGCAGCGCACAGGGGACCGGGGAGCTGTTTTTT. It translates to CASSAQGTGELFF.

CDR3 in DNA: TGCGCCAGCAGCCCCCTGTCAGGGGACACTGAAGCTTTCTTT. It translates to CASSPLSGDTEAFF. This chain links TRBV5-1 with TRBJ1-1, with D possibly matching TRBD1 (6 bases). The CDR3 totals 14 residues. Germline V gene data show CDR1 as SGHRS and CDR2 as YFSETQ. With 4 bases removed from V and 3 bases from J, the gap between germline ends came to 13 bases.

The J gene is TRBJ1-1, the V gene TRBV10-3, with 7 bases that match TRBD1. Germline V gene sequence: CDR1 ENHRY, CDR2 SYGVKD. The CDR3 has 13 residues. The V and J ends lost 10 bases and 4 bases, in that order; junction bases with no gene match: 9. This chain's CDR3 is CATREGAATEAFF. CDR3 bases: TGTGCCACCAGGGAGGGGGCAGCCACTGAAGCTTTCTTT.

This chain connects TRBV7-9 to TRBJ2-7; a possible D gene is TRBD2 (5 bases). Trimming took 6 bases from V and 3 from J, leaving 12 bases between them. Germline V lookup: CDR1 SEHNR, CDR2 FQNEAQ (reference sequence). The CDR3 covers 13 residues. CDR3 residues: CASSPGVGYEQYF. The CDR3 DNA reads TGTGCCAGCAGTCCCGGGGTTGGCTACGAGCAGTACTTC.

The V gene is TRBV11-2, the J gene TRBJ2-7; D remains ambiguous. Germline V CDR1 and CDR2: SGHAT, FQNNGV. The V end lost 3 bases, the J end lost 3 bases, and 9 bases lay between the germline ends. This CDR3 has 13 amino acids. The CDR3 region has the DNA TGTGCCAGCAGCTTCGGTGGTAACTACGAGCAGTACTTC. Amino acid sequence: CASSFGGNYEQYF.

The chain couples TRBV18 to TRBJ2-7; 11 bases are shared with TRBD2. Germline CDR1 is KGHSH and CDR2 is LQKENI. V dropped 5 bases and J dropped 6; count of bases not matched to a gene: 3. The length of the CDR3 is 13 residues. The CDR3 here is CASSLLAGVEQYF. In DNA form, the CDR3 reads TGTGCCAGCTCATTACTAGCGGGAGTCGAGCAGTACTTC. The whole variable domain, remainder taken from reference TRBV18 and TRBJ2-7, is NAGVMQNPRHLVRRRGQEARLRCSPMKGHSHVYWYRQLPEEGLKFMVYLQKENIIDESGMPKERFSAEFPKEGPSILRIQQVVRGDSAAYFCASSLLAGVEQYFGPGTRLTVT.

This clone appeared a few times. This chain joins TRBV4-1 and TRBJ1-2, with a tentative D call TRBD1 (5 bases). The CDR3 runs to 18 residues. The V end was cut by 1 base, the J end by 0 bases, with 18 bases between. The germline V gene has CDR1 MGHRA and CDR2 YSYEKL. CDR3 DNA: TGCGCCAGCAGCCAAGGTATCCGACTGACAGACACTAACTATGGCTACACCTTC. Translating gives CASSQGIRLTDTNYGYTF.

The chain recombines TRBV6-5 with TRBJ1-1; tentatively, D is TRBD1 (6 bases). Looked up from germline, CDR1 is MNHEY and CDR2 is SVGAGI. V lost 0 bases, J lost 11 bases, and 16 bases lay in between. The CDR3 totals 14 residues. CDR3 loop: CASSYSYTGNRAFF. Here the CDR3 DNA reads TGTGCCAGCAGTTACTCCTATACAGGGAATAGGGCTTTCTTT.